The 20 T cell receptor beta chains below were found in one sample sequenced in a study of beta chain features in type 1 diabetes. TCRB transcripts that were expressed got sequenced, as all of the isolated RNA had been reverse transcribed. The protocol was immunoSEQ multiplex PCR, while the TCRdb copy is restricted to in-frame clones and leaves out a portion. The table lists about 320,000 clones, less than 15% of them singletons. The sequenced sample was central memory CD4+ T cells from blood. These receptor sequences come from a man aged 30 to 45 in good health.

As concerns this clone: Only one base separates this from a far larger clonotype, so it likely reflects a read error. The rearrangement links TRBV11-2 to TRBJ2-3; D is ambiguous. Germline lookup yields CDR1 SGHAT and CDR2 FQNNGV. Between the trimmed V and J ends, which lost 5 bases and 6 bases, there was a span of 9 bases. This CDR3 has 12 residues. CDR3 sequence: CASSQSVDTQYF. The CDR3 DNA sequence: TGTGCCAGCAGCCAGAGCGTGGATACGCAGTATTTT.

The rearrangement uses TRBV11-3 and TRBJ1-4; TRBD1 agrees at 7 bases. V shed 0 bases and J 5 bases; nucleotides not matched to a gene: 9. This CDR3 contains 17 residues. Germline V gene data show CDR1 as SGHNT and CDR2 as YENEEA. The CDR3 is CASSLDPRGQRNEKLFF. CDR3 DNA sequence: TGTGCCAGCAGCTTAGACCCTCGGGGACAGAGAAATGAAAAACTGTTTTTT.

CDR3 in DNA: TGTGCCAGCAGTCCCCCTAGAGGGGGCACTGAAGCTTTCTTT. Protein: CASSPPRGGTEAFF. The chain joins TRBV2 to TRBJ1-1, with D possibly TRBD1 on 6 matching bases. The CDR3 spans 14 residues. Germline CDR1 and CDR2: SNHLY and FYNNEI. Trimming cost V 5 bases and J 4 bases, with 14 bases left between them.

The V gene is TRBV7-2, the J gene TRBJ1-1, with 7 bases lining up with TRBD1. V gave up 5 bases and J gave up 1 base; unmatched junction bases: 7. This CDR3 comprises 15 residues. CDR1 is SGHTA, CDR2 FQGNSA, per germline. The CDR3 sequence: CASSPGGPGNTEAFF. The CDR3 coding sequence is TGTGCCAGCAGCCCAGGGGGTCCGGGGAACACTGAAGCTTTCTTT.

The chain joins TRBV2 to TRBJ2-1, with D possibly being TRBD1 (6 bases). The CDR3 length is 14 residues. The germline V and J ends were trimmed by 4 bases and 4 bases, with 11 bases remaining between them. From germline, CDR1 is SNHLY and CDR2 FYNNEI. DNA for the CDR3: TGTGCCAGCAGTGTGAGGGGGAAGTACAATGAGCAGTTCTTC. As protein: CASSVRGKYNEQFF.

This clone showed up many times. The chain carries TRBV10-3 and TRBJ1-1; TRBD1 agrees at 9 bases. Trimming took 6 bases from V and 0 from J; bases not matched to a gene: 2. Germline V gene data show CDR1 as ENHRY and CDR2 as SYGVKD. The CDR3 length is 14 residues. The CDR3 DNA reads as TGTGCCATCAGCGGACAGGGGTTGAACACTGAAGCTTTCTTT. Translated, it gives CAISGQGLNTEAFF.

This clone was detected a few times. The CDR3 DNA follows: TGTGCCAGCAGTTTAACAGGCTATAATTCACCCCTCCACTTT. Amino acid sequence: CASSLTGYNSPLHF. The rearrangement uses TRBV27 and TRBJ1-6; the D gene is possibly TRBD1 (5 bases). This CDR3 has 14 amino acids. Germline values: CDR1 MNHEY, CDR2 SMNVEV (reference sequence). The germline V and J ends were trimmed by 2 bases and 3 bases, with 5 bases remaining between them.

This clone turned up a few times. V gene TRBV11-2 combines with J gene TRBJ2-6, with D unresolved. Per germline, CDR1 SGHAT and CDR2 FQNNGV. This CDR3 region has 15 residues. Deletions cut 5 bases from V and 0 bases from J, with 8 bases between. The CDR3 reads CASSVDGSGANVLTF. CDR3 sequence (DNA): TGTGCCAGCAGCGTGGATGGCTCTGGGGCCAACGTCCTGACTTTC.

The chain has TRBV6-5 and TRBJ2-2, with D possibly being TRBD1 (6 bases). Germline CDR1 MNHEY, CDR2 SVGAGI. V was shortened by 4 bases and J by 8 bases, with 20 bases between the two germline ends. This CDR3 has 16 amino acids. The CDR3 sequence: CASSSLTGSAGGELFF. The CDR3 DNA is TGTGCCAGCAGTTCGTTGACAGGTTCCGCAGGTGGGGAGCTGTTTTTT.

This clone appeared a few times. The V and J genes are TRBV9 and TRBJ2-1; D is unresolved. The ends were cut back, 3 bases at V and 0 bases at J, with 10 bases in the middle. CDR3 length: 15 residues. The V gene's germline CDR1 is SGDLS and CDR2 YYNGEE. The CDR3 nucleotides are TGTGCCAGCAGCGAAATTCCTAGCTCCTACAATGAGCAGTTCTTC. Protein product: CASSEIPSSYNEQFF.

The genes are TRBV2 and TRBJ2-1; 11 bases line up with TRBD2. Germline V lookup: CDR1 SNHLY, CDR2 FYNNEI. This CDR3 contains 13 residues. Trimming at V came to 6 bases and at J to 5 bases, leaving 0 bases not matched to a gene. CDR3 sequence: CASRLAGDNEQFF. In DNA, the CDR3 is TGTGCCAGCAGACTAGCGGGAGACAATGAGCAGTTCTTC.

Only a few counts were recorded for this clone. The J gene is TRBJ2-3, the V gene TRBV5-6; 8 bases are a match to TRBD2. Losses at the gene ends were 0 bases for V and 6 bases for J; bases not matched to a gene: 9. This CDR3 is built from 16 residues. The germline V gene encodes CDR1 SGHDT and CDR2 YYEEEE. For the CDR3, the DNA is TGTGCCAGCAGCTTGGCTTGGCGGGGGGCCGGGGATACGCAGTATTTT. Residues: CASSLAWRGAGDTQYF.

This clone occurred many times. The chain joins TRBV29-1 to TRBJ2-1, with 7 bases fitting TRBD1. The CDR3 is 13 amino acids. Germline V gene data show CDR1 as SQVTM and CDR2 as ANQGSEA. J was trimmed by 10 bases and V by 6 bases; bases with no gene match: 12. The DNA for the CDR3 is TGCAGCGTAGACCAAACAGGGGCACGGGAGCAGTTCTTC. This encodes CSVDQTGAREQFF.

This clone was seen only a few times. V and J are TRBV10-3 and TRBJ1-1; 9 bases map to TRBD1. With 7 bases clipped from V and 5 bases from J, the junction kept 8 bases outside the gene matches. The CDR3 has 14 residues. Germline V CDR1 and CDR2: ENHRY, SYGVKD. The CDR3 bases are TGTGCCATCAAACGACAGGGGGATGGAACTGAAGCTTTCTTT. Translated: CAIKRQGDGTEAFF.

The sample holds a few counts of this clone. This sequence joins TRBV6-1 and TRBJ2-4, with unresolved D. CDR3 length: 12 residues. The germline V gene encodes CDR1 MNHNS and CDR2 SASEGT. Trimming removed 2 bases at V and 9 bases at J, with 8 bases between. Here the CDR3 DNA reads TGTGCCAGCAGTGAAACCAGGAGCATTCAGTACTTC. Protein product: CASSETRSIQYF.

The table lists this clone with a few counts. The chain carries TRBV10-3 and TRBJ2-1; D unclear. Trimming stripped 10 bases from V and 0 bases from J, with 7 bases between. This CDR3 spans 12 amino acids. The germline V gene encodes CDR1 ENHRY and CDR2 SYGVKD. CDR3 sequence: CARAFSYNEQFF. CDR3 nucleotides: TGTGCCAGAGCCTTCTCCTACAATGAGCAGTTCTTC.

This clone showed up just a few times. This chain uses TRBV28 with TRBJ2-3; a possible D gene is TRBD2 (6 bases). Trimming removed 2 bases from V and 7 bases from J, with 13 bases in between. Germline V gene sequence: CDR1 MDHEN, CDR2 SYDVKM. The CDR3 runs to 14 residues. The CDR3 nucleotides read TGTGCCAGCAGTTTAAGCGGAGGGACGTATACGCAGTATTTT. Amino acids: CASSLSGGTYTQYF.

This clone was seen a handful of times. The rearrangement links TRBV9 to TRBJ2-1; 9 bases are shared with TRBD2. This CDR3 spans 15 amino acids. Germline V gene sequence: CDR1 SGDLS, CDR2 YYNGEE. The ends lost 0 bases at V and 10 bases at J; junction bases unmatched: 8. The CDR3 spells CASSVGGLAGQEQFF. In DNA, the CDR3 is TGTGCCAGCAGCGTAGGGGGTCTAGCGGGACAGGAGCAGTTCTTC.

The J gene is TRBJ2-1, the V gene TRBV7-3; 9 nucleotides align to TRBD2. This CDR3 has 12 residues. Germline-derived CDR1 and CDR2 are SGHTA and FQGTGA. V was clipped by 5 bases and J by 16 bases; unmatched bases: 9. CDR3 sequence reads: CASSPPAGGVFF. In nucleotides, the CDR3 is TGTGCCAGCAGCCCCCCGGCGGGAGGGGTTTTCTTC.

The rearrangement joins TRBV7-3 to TRBJ2-5, with 7 positions matching TRBD1. CDR3 size: 14 residues. V was clipped by 4 bases and J by 4 bases; unmatched bases: 6. In germline, CDR1 is SGHTA, CDR2 FQGTGA. CDR3 loop: CASSSNYRGETQYF. DNA of the CDR3: TGTGCCAGCAGCTCCAACTACAGGGGAGAGACCCAGTACTTC.